Listed here are 14 T cell receptor beta chains from one sample, sequenced in a study of blood T cell repertoires in COVID-19. Here immunoSEQ multiplex PCR was the method, and the copy in TCRdb shows in-frame clones only, minus some. Of under 250,000 clones in the sample, 80% to 95% are singletons; the top ten hold more than 0.8%. Sequencing input: peripheral blood. These receptors were obtained from a man under 40 with COVID-19, enrolled during active disease.

V and J are TRBV4-2 and TRBJ2-5, with 8 positions matching TRBD2. The CDR3 runs to 18 residues. J was trimmed by 1 base and V by 1 base; bases with no gene match: 11. The germline CDR1 and CDR2 sequences are LGHNA and YNFKEQ. The CDR3 region has the DNA TGTGCCAGCAGCCAAGGAGCGAGCGGGGGCGATCTCCAAGAGACCCAGTACTTC. Its translation: CASSQGASGGDLQETQYF.

The chain carries TRBV9 and TRBJ2-5; 9 bases match TRBD1. This CDR3 has 14 residues. From germline, CDR1 is SGDLS and CDR2 YYNGEE. Germline trimming cut 3 bases from V and 5 bases from J; bases unmatched to any gene: 5. The CDR3, as DNA: TGTGCCAGCAGCGCCACAGGGGGCTGGGAGACCCAGTACTTC. It encodes CASSATGGWETQYF.

The chain recombines TRBV3-1 (or the pseudogene TRBV3-2) with TRBJ1-5, with a tentative D call TRBD1 (5 bases). Germline CDR1 and CDR2: LGHDT and YNNKEL (reference sequence). The V and J ends lost 5 bases and 4 bases respectively, with 12 bases between them. The CDR3 is 14 amino acids. Written as DNA, the CDR3 is TGTGCCAGCAGCGACAGTGCCGGAAATCAGCCCCAGCATTTT. This translates into CASSDSAGNQPQHF.

J is TRBJ2-1 and V is TRBV7-9; weak D call: TRBD1 (6 bases). Germline-derived CDR1 and CDR2 are SEHNR and FQNEAQ (reference sequence). This CDR3 is built from 17 residues. Trimming pared 5 bases from V and 5 bases from J, leaving 22 bases between. The CDR3 region has the DNA TGTGCCAGCAGCGCCGCTAATCAGGGGTGGGAGCACAATGAGCAGTTCTTC. Translated, it gives CASSAANQGWEHNEQFF.

The rearrangement joins TRBV2 to TRBJ2-5; D might be TRBD1 (6 bases). Germline CDR1 reads SNHLY; CDR2 reads FYNNEI. V dropped 8 bases and J dropped 2 bases, with 18 bases sitting between them. The CDR3 has 15 residues. The DNA for the CDR3 is TGTGCCAGCGGACTCCGGCCGGACAGTCAAGAGACCCAGTACTTC. This gives the protein CASGLRPDSQETQYF.

This rearrangement joins TRBV2 to TRBJ2-7, with TRBD1 identical over 8 bases. V lost 6 bases, J lost 0 bases, and 4 bases stayed unmatched. Germline V lookup: CDR1 SNHLY, CDR2 FYNNEI. The CDR3 consists of 14 residues. DNA of the CDR3: TGTGCCAGCAGGGGGACAGGTCTCTCCTACGAGCAGTACTTC. Protein: CASRGTGLSYEQYF.

The chain is built from TRBV11-2 and TRBJ2-3; D ambiguous. Germline values: CDR1 SGHAT, CDR2 FQNNGV. V was pared by 0 bases and J by 3 bases, with 13 bases between. The CDR3 is made up of 16 amino acids. CDR3 nucleotides: TGTGCCAGCAGCTTAGATCATTGGGCATCTACAGATACGCAGTATTTT. Its translation: CASSLDHWASTDTQYF.

This chain joins TRBV28 and TRBJ1-6; no clear D gene. The CDR3 covers 12 residues. In germline, CDR1 is MDHEN, CDR2 SYDVKM. V was cut by 7 bases and J by 8 bases, with 9 bases left in between. The CDR3 DNA follows: TGTGCCAGCATGGAGGGAGATTCACCCCTCCACTTT. Amino acids: CASMEGDSPLHF.

The rearrangement joins TRBV18 to TRBJ2-1; a possible D gene is TRBD1 (6 bases). V dropped 5 bases and J dropped 4 bases, with 6 bases sitting between them. The length of the CDR3 is 12 residues. Looked up from germline, CDR1 is KGHSH and CDR2 is LQKENI. The CDR3 bases are TGTGCCAGCTCAGGACAGTACAATGAGCAGTTCTTC. Protein sequence: CASSGQYNEQFF.

The chain has TRBV25-1 and TRBJ2-1, with 7 bases lining up with TRBD1. The CDR3 is 14 residues long. J lost 8 bases, V lost 2 bases, and 6 bases had no gene match. Germline loops: CDR1 MGHDK, CDR2 SYGVNS. CDR3 coding DNA: TGTGCCAGCAGTGAAGGGAACAGGGGTGATGAGCAGTTCTTC. Translation: CASSEGNRGDEQFF.

V usage is TRBV2 and J usage is TRBJ2-5, with 7 bases matching TRBD1. V shed 8 bases and J 4 bases; nucleotides not matched to a gene: 10. In germline, CDR1 is SNHLY, CDR2 FYNNEI. This CDR3 is 14 amino acids long. The chain's CDR3 is CASYSGAGGETQYF. CDR3 nucleotide sequence: TGTGCCAGCTATTCGGGCGCAGGGGGAGAGACCCAGTACTTC.

The chain combines TRBV6-5 with TRBJ1-1; the D is unclear. The CDR3 consists of 14 residues. V shed 6 bases and J shed 1 base, with 12 bases lying between them. Germline CDR1 MNHEY, CDR2 SVGAGI. CDR3 DNA sequence: TGTGCCAGCAGGCGAGCGTTCACGAACACTGAAGCTTTCTTT. Its protein is CASRRAFTNTEAFF.

V gene TRBV2 combines with J gene TRBJ1-2; the D is unclear. V lost 3 bases and J lost 4, with 12 bases in between. Germline-derived CDR1 and CDR2 are SNHLY and FYNNEI. The CDR3 loop spans 14 amino acids. The CDR3 spells CASSDGRSIYGYTF. The CDR3 DNA reads as TGTGCCAGCAGTGACGGCAGGTCAATCTATGGCTACACCTTC. The full variable domain, rest sourced from reference TRBV2 and TRBJ1-2, is EPEVTQTPSHQVTQMGQEVILRCVPISNHLYFYWYRQILGQKVEFLVSFYNNEISEKSEIFDDQFSVERPDGSNFTLKIRSTKLEDSAMYFCASSDGRSIYGYTFGSGTRLTVV.

The chain employs TRBV4-1 and TRBJ2-2; TRBD1 is a possible D gene (6 bases). The germline gives CDR1 MGHRA, CDR2 YSYEKL. This CDR3 comprises 17 residues. V gave up 4 bases and J gave up 4 bases, with 19 bases separating them. The DNA for the CDR3 is TGCGCCAGCAGCCTGTTGCCGGGACATATCGGCACCGGGGAGCTGTTTTTT. Its translation is CASSLLPGHIGTGELFF.